This TCR beta chain appears in the sequencing data of a study of metastatic and nonmetastatic thyroid tumors. At the level of the study: A comparison of repertoires was made across blood and tumor or nodule tissue from malignant and benign thyroid patients. Study-wide findings and caveats: Reports indicated that malignant thyroid tumors showed significantly higher TCR beta diversity than benign nodules did, in blood and tumor.

All patients were untreated before thyroid surgery. There are 15 residues in the CDR3. The V gene lost 0 bases and the J gene lost 4 bases, with 13 bases spanning the gap. Germline V gene lookup returns CDR1 SGHDT and CDR2 YYEEEE. To note about this clone: What it binds is unknown.

Original methodology: A classifier for distant metastasis in papillary thyroid cancer was constructed using CDR3 differences observed across clinicopathological groups. MiXCR reprocessed the PCR reads for TCRdb. The V and J calls shown here were made by TCRdb, not taken from the authors' results. This table has 13,000 to 15,000 clones, 25% to 30% appearing once. The clonotype originates from a female donor with papillary thyroid cancer or a benign thyroid nodule (not recorded which). Some clones in this sample may be carry-over from other donors' samples. Sequencing input: blood. The chain links TRBV5-6 to TRBJ1-2, with D perhaps matching TRBD1 (6 bases). CDR3 nucleotide sequence: TGTGCCAGCAGCTTGGTAGGGGGGAGCATCTATGGCTACACCTTC. Its protein is CASSLVGGSIYGYTF.